This T cell receptor beta chain came from a study of CD8 T cells in ankylosing spondylitis. Study findings and constraints: Clones linked with disease were CD8+ and fairly uncommon in the peripheral blood. Reactive arthritis synovial fluid and blood were previously reported to contain some motif variants. Matched ankylosing spondylitis synovial fluid reportedly contained a significantly enriched population of disease-linked clones. About 8 highly homologous variants made up a TCR beta motif, and this motif appeared characteristic of ankylosing spondylitis blood.

In making TCR beta libraries, quantitative 5'-RACE with molecular barcodes was used. TCRdb fed the 5' RACE reads into MiXCR, producing one record per CDR3 protein. This repertoire shows approximately 540,000 distinct CDR3 sequences, 9.5% to 15% found once; its top ten account for nearly 7%. V lost 4 bases and J lost 7, with 10 bases in between. This CDR3 has 13 amino acids. Per germline, CDR1 MNHEY and CDR2 SVGEGT. This clonotype showed up just a few times. Its target is not known. The source is a male donor with ankylosing spondylitis. Sequenced input: blood, either unsorted or a sorted T cell fraction (not recorded which). This chain joins TRBV6-2 or TRBV6-3 and TRBJ1-4; no clear D gene. The CDR3 DNA is TGTGCCAGCAGTTCACTGAGGAGTGAAAAACTGTTTTTT. Translation gives CASSSLRSEKLFF.